A selection of T cell receptor beta chains follows, all from one sample in a study of neurological immune-mediated disorders. TCRdb called the 5' RACE reads again in MiXCR, with one record for every CDR3 protein. The sample records more than 35,000 distinct CDR3 sequences, 10% being singletons. The sample comprised PBMCs. The receptors shown here come from a woman in her 30s with HTLV-1-associated myelopathy (HAM/TSP). Each CDR3 is given with its conserved first and last residue. The D gene is left open where the match is weak. Clone size appears in some rows only: once, few, many, or a class for an expanded clone.

v_call	d_call	j_call	clone_size	cdr3_aa	cdr3_nt
TRBV10-3	.	TRBJ2-1	many	CAGKESTNNEQFF	TGTGCCGGGAAGGAGTCAACGAACAATGAGCAGTTCTTC
TRBV20-1	.	TRBJ2-7	few	CSAIGWRGGSDEQYF	TGCAGTGCTATCGGGTGGAGGGGGGGCAGCGACGAGCAGTACTTC
TRBV12-2	.	TRBJ1-4	few	CASRRRLGGTNEKLFF	TGTGCAAGTCGCCGACGACTCGGAGGGACTAATGAAAAACTGTTTTTT
TRBV27	TRBD2	TRBJ2-6	many	CASRGGTVFSGANVLTF	TGTGCCAGCAGGGGAGGGACGGTATTCTCTGGGGCCAACGTCCTGACTTTC
TRBV12-3/TRBV12-4	.	TRBJ2-2	many	CATQFNTGSGTGELFF	TGTGCCACCCAGTTTAACACAGGGTCGGGCACCGGGGAGCTGTTTTTT
TRBV5-1	.	TRBJ2-7	once	CASSLGGGHQQYF	TGCGCCAGCAGCTTGGGGGGCGGCCACCAGCAGTACTTC
TRBV6-5	.	TRBJ2-3	many	CASSYGVTQYF	TGTGCCAGCAGTTACGGTGTTACGCAGTATTTT
TRBV7-2	TRBD1	TRBJ2-1	.	CASSGNGDRANNEQFF	TGTGCCAGCAGTGGAAACGGGGACAGGGCCAACAATGAGCAGTTCTTC
TRBV20-1	.	TRBJ1-1	many	CSASPVMNTEAFF	TGCAGTGCTAGCCCAGTAATGAACACTGAAGCTTTCTTT
TRBV5-4	.	TRBJ1-2	many	CASSSGTPYGYTF	TGTGCCAGCAGCTCCGGGACACCCTATGGCTACACCTTC
TRBV7-8	.	TRBJ2-5	many	CASSLPRAQARETQYF	TGTGCCAGCAGCCTGCCGAGGGCCCAGGCCCGGGAGACCCAGTACTTC
TRBV20-1	TRBD2	TRBJ2-7	many	CSARRGGAHEQYF	TGCAGTGCTAGACGCGGGGGGGCTCACGAGCAGTACTTC
TRBV27	.	TRBJ1-1	many	CASSLHAQGSPRNTEAFF	TGTGCCAGCAGTCTACACGCCCAGGGGTCACCTAGGAACACTGAAGCTTTCTTT
TRBV20-1	.	TRBJ2-2	few	CSARSGETGELFF	TGCAGTGCTAGGAGCGGAGAGACCGGGGAGCTGTTTTTT
TRBV12-3/TRBV12-4	TRBD2	TRBJ2-1	many	CASSVTSAILF	TGTGCCAGCAGTGTGACTAGCGCGATCCTCTTC
TRBV5-1	.	TRBJ1-1	many	CASSSPERGSNTEAFF	TGCGCCAGCAGCTCCCCTGAACGGGGTTCAAACACTGAAGCTTTCTTT
TRBV7-9	.	TRBJ2-3	many	CASSPRVWDTQYF	TGTGCCAGCAGCCCCAGGGTTTGGGATACGCAGTATTTT
TRBV20-1	.	TRBJ1-1	many	CSARAETLNTEAFF	TGCAGTGCTAGAGCCGAGACACTGAACACTGAAGCTTTCTTT
TRBV20-1	.	TRBJ2-2	many	CSASLAGNVAGELFF	TGCAGTGCTAGTCTGGCAGGAAATGTGGCCGGGGAGCTGTTTTTT
TRBV5-1	TRBD2	TRBJ2-3	many	CASDSGGAADTQYF	TGCGCCAGCGACAGCGGGGGGGCCGCAGATACGCAGTATTTT
TRBV18	.	TRBJ2-3	many	CASSPPDWDTQYF	TGTGCCAGCTCACCACCGGATTGGGATACGCAGTATTTT
TRBV5-1	.	TRBJ1-3	many	CASSSGQPGGNTIYF	TGCGCCAGCAGCTCTGGACAGCCTGGTGGAAACACCATATATTTT
TRBV2	TRBD2	TRBJ2-1	few	CARIAGGNEQFF	TGTGCCAGGATAGCGGGGGGGAATGAGCAGTTCTTC
TRBV3-1	.	TRBJ2-1	many	CASSPQLGEQFF	TGTGCCAGCAGCCCCCAATTGGGTGAGCAGTTCTTC
TRBV20-1	.	TRBJ1-6	many	CSARGAGATNSPLHF	TGCAGTGCTAGAGGGGCCGGGGCGACCAATTCACCCCTCCACTTT
TRBV6-2/TRBV6-3	TRBD2	TRBJ2-1	.	CATTYSGGTNEQFF	TGTGCCACCACGTACAGCGGGGGTACTAATGAGCAGTTCTTC
TRBV10-2	.	TRBJ1-1	few	CASSKGMNTEAFF	TGCGCCAGCAGTAAGGGAATGAACACTGAAGCTTTCTTT
TRBV7-2	TRBD1	TRBJ1-6	many	CASSSTGGGNSPLHF	TGTGCCAGCAGCTCTACAGGGGGCGGGAATTCACCCCTCCACTTT
TRBV3-1	.	TRBJ2-1	many	CASSYRRLVGNEQFF	TGTGCCAGCAGCTACCGGAGACTAGTGGGAAATGAGCAGTTCTTC
TRBV5-1	.	TRBJ2-3	many	CASSFLLTDTQYF	TGCGCCAGCAGCTTCCTCCTCACAGATACGCAGTATTTT
TRBV5-1	.	TRBJ2-2	many	CASSLVIAGWGDSRPGELFF	TGCGCCAGCAGCTTGGTAATCGCCGGCTGGGGGGATTCGAGGCCCGGGGAGCTGTTTTTT
TRBV20-1	.	TRBJ2-7	many	CSASSQSLSSYEQYF	TGCAGTGCTAGCTCCCAGAGTCTAAGTTCCTACGAGCAGTACTTC
TRBV11-2	.	TRBJ1-4	many	CASSLGTEKLFF	TGTGCCAGCAGCTTAGGGACTGAAAAACTGTTTTTT
TRBV20-1	TRBD2	TRBJ2-7	large	CSARGLAEYEQYF	TGCAGTGCTAGAGGGCTAGCGGAGTACGAGCAGTACTTC
TRBV5-1	TRBD1	TRBJ2-7	many	CASKGTGSYEQYF	TGCGCCAGCAAAGGGACAGGGTCCTACGAGCAGTACTTC
TRBV20-1	.	TRBJ1-6	many	CSASGTGRSPLHF	TGCAGTGCGAGTGGCACAGGGCGTTCACCCCTCCACTTT
TRBV11-2	TRBD2	TRBJ2-1	many	CASSLVKRGLTSEQFF	TGTGCCAGCAGCTTAGTAAAGCGGGGCCTTACTAGTGAGCAGTTCTTC